Shown below are 5 T cell receptor beta chains from a single sample sequenced in a study of blood T cell repertoires in COVID-19. Method: immunoSEQ multiplex PCR; TCRdb's copy keeps in-frame clones and lacks some. The data contain hundreds of thousands of clones, about nine tenths of them singletons. Sequencing was done on a sample of peripheral blood. All receptors derive from a woman in her twenties or thirties with active or convalescent COVID-19.

The chain has TRBV7-9 and TRBJ2-1; 10 bases map to TRBD1. This CDR3 is built from 14 residues. Trimming cost V 3 bases and J 7 bases; bases outside gene matches: 3. Germline V gene lookup returns CDR1 SEHNR and CDR2 FQNEAQ (reference sequence). The CDR3 coding sequence is TGTGCCAGCAGCTTCGGGACAGGGGTAAATGAGCAGTTCTTC. The encoded protein is CASSFGTGVNEQFF.

The genes are TRBV9 and TRBJ2-1; 9 bases fit TRBD2. In germline, CDR1 is SGDLS, CDR2 YYNGEE. The CDR3 extends over 14 amino acids. V lost 0 bases to trimming and J lost 10 bases; unmatched junction nucleotides: 5. The CDR3 is CASSVALAGREQFF. The CDR3 DNA reads as TGTGCCAGCAGCGTAGCTCTAGCGGGGCGGGAGCAGTTCTTC.

The chain recombines TRBV6-5 with TRBJ2-1; unclear D gene. The V and J ends lost 10 bases and 8 bases respectively, with 12 bases between them. Germline lookup yields CDR1 MNHEY and CDR2 SVGAGI. The CDR3 is 11 residues long. Written as DNA, the CDR3 is TGTGCCACCGGGTTCTCAGATGAGCAGTTCTTC. The encoded protein is CATGFSDEQFF.

J is TRBJ2-2 and V is TRBV5-1, with 8 bases identical to TRBD1. CDR3 size: 15 residues. With 4 bases clipped from V and 3 bases from J, the junction kept 5 bases outside the gene matches. Germline values: CDR1 SGHRS, CDR2 YFSETQ. The CDR3 protein is CASSPGTGHTGELFF. The CDR3 bases are TGCGCCAGCAGCCCGGGGACAGGTCACACCGGGGAGCTGTTTTTT.

The chain employs TRBV9 and TRBJ2-3; 14 nucleotides agree with TRBD2. The CDR3 is 17 residues long. Trimming cost V 3 bases and J 4 bases; bases outside gene matches: 7. Germline lookup yields CDR1 SGDLS and CDR2 YYNGEE. CDR3 in amino acids: CASSATSGGAGADTQYF. In DNA form, the CDR3 reads TGTGCCAGCAGCGCGACTAGCGGGGGGGCCGGGGCAGATACGCAGTATTTT.